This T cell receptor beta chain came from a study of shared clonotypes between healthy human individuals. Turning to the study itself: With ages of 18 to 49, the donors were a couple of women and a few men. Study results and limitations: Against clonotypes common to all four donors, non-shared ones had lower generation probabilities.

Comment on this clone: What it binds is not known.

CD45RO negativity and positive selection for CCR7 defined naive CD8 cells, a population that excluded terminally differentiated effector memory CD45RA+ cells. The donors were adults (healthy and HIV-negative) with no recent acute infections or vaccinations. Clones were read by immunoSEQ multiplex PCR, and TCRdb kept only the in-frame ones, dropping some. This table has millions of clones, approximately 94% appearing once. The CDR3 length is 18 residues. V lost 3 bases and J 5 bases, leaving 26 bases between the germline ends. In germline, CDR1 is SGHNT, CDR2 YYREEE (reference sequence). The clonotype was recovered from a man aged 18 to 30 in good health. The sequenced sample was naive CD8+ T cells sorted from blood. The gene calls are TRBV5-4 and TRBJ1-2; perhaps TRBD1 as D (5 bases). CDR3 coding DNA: TGTGCCAGCAGCTCCCCCAGGACAATGATAAACAGTGGATATGGCTACACCTTC. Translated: CASSSPRTMINSGYGYTF. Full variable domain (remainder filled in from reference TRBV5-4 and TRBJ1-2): ETGVTQSPTHLIKTRGQQVTLRCSSQSGHNTVSWYQQALGQGPQFIFQYYREEENGRGNFPPRFSGLQFPNYSSELNVNALELDDSALYLCASSSPRTMINSGYGYTFGSGTRLTVV.